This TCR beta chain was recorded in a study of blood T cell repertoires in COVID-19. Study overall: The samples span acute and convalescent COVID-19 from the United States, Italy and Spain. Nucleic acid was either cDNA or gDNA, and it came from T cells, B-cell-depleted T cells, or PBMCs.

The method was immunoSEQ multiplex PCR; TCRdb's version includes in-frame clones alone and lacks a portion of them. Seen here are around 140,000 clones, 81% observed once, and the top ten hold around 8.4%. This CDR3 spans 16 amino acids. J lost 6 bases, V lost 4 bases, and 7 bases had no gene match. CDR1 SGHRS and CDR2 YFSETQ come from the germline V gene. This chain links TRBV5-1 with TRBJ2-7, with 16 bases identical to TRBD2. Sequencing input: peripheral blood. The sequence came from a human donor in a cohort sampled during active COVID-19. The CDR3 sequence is CASSRGTSGRVSEQYF. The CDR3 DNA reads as TGCGCCAGCAGCCGAGGGACTAGCGGGAGGGTTAGCGAGCAGTACTTC.